The entry that follows covers one TCR beta chain sequence. Compared with germline, one end of the junction differs, possibly owing to a read error. The sequenced patients had an expansion of CD8+CD57+ cells seen by flow cytometry. TCR beta VDJ and CDR3 profiles were obtained from a genomic DNA template. TCRdb re-derived calls from the reads in MiXCR, one entry per CDR3 protein. The sample consists of approximately 250,000 distinct CDR3 sequences, 82% of them appearing once. These data are taken from a study of CD8+CD57+ T cells in acquired aplastic anemia. The CDR3 spans 15 residues. Germline CDR1 is LNHNV and CDR2 is YYDKDF (reference sequence).

The source is a human donor with aplastic anemia. The chain employs TRBV15 and TRBJ1-1; the D is unclear. Sequenced sample: sorted CD4+, CD8+, or CD8+CD57+ T cells (not recorded which) from PBMCs. The CDR3 DNA sequence: TGTGCCAGCAGCTTAGATTTCACACAAAACACTGAAGCTTTCTTT. It codes for CASSLDFTQNTEAFF. Variable domain in full (rest from reference TRBV15 and TRBJ1-1): DAMVIQNPRYQVTQFGKPVTLSCSQTLNHNVMYWYQQKSSQAPKLLFHYYDKDFNNEADTPDNFQSRRPNTSFCFLDIRSPGLGDTAMYLCASSLDFTQNTEAFFGQGTRLTVV.